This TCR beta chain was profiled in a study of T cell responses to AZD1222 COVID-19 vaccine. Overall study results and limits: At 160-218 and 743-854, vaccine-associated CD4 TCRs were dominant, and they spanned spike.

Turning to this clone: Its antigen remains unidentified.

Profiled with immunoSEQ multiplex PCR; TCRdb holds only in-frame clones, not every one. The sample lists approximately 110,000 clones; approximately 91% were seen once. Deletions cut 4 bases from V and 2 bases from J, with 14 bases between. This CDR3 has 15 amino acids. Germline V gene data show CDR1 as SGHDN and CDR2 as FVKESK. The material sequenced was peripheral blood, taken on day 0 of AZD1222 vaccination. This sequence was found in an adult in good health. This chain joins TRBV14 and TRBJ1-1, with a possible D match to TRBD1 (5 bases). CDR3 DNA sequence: TGTGCCAGCAGCCTCTATCTCGACAGTAACACTGAAGCTTTCTTT. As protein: CASSLYLDSNTEAFF.